Listed below are T cell receptor beta chains from one sample, sequenced in a study of shared clonotypes between healthy human individuals. Assay: immunoSEQ multiplex PCR; the TCRdb copy retains only in-frame clones and omits some. The sample holds 1,400,000 or so clones, 98% seen once. Sequencing was carried out using naive CD4+ T cells sorted from blood. The receptor source for this set is a man between 25 and 39 years old in good health. CDR3s include the opening cysteine and the closing phenylalanine or tryptophan. The D gene is left open where the match is weak. Only part of the rows carry a size: once, few, many, or a class if the clone is expanded.

.	TRBV4-3	.	TRBJ1-2	CASSQGGTFFDYGYTF	TGCGCCAGCAGCCAAGGCGGAACGTTTTTCGACTATGGCTACACCTTC
TRBD1	TRBV5-1	once	TRBJ2-6	CASSSGTGGVGANVLTF	TGCGCCAGCAGCTCCGGGACAGGGGGCGTTGGGGCCAACGTCCTGACTTTC
TRBD1	TRBV5-1	.	TRBJ2-1	CASSEQGANNEQFF	TGCGCCAGCAGCGAACAGGGGGCAAACAATGAGCAGTTCTTC
TRBD1	TRBV15	.	TRBJ1-5	CATSRDLEGANQPQHF	TGTGCCACCAGCAGAGATCTCGAGGGGGCGAATCAGCCCCAGCATTTT
.	TRBV9	.	TRBJ2-3	CASSVGILARTDTQYF	TGTGCCAGCAGCGTAGGCATCCTCGCACGCACAGATACGCAGTATTTT
TRBD1	TRBV7-2	.	TRBJ2-1	CASSLSWDRDYNEQFF	TGTGCCAGCAGCCTGAGTTGGGACAGGGACTACAATGAGCAGTTCTTC
.	TRBV5-1	.	TRBJ1-1	CASSYSGTTNTEAFF	TGCGCCAGCAGTTATTCCGGGACAACGAACACTGAAGCTTTCTTT
.	TRBV5-1	once	TRBJ2-7	CASSPRDNSYEQYF	TGCGCCAGCAGCCCTCGGGACAACTCCTACGAGCAGTACTTC
TRBD1	TRBV7-8	.	TRBJ1-5	CASSGRDRDLPQHF	TGTGCCAGCAGCGGCCGGGACAGAGATCTTCCCCAGCATTTT
.	TRBV5-6	.	TRBJ1-3	CASSLNGRSGNTIYF	TGTGCCAGCAGCTTGAATGGACGCTCTGGAAACACCATATATTTT
.	TRBV10-2	once	TRBJ1-2	CASSPTLNYGYTF	TGCGCCAGCAGCCCAACTCTTAACTATGGCTACACCTTC
.	TRBV7-8	.	TRBJ2-1	CASSLAGGAYNEQFF	TGTGCCAGCAGCTTAGCGGGCGGTGCCTACAATGAGCAGTTCTTC
TRBD2	TRBV27	.	TRBJ2-1	CASSWGLAGVDEQFF	TGTGCCAGCAGTTGGGGACTAGCGGGAGTAGATGAGCAGTTCTTC
.	TRBV21-1	.	TRBJ1-3	CASSNGASDTIYF	TGTGCCAGCAGCAATGGGGCCAGTGACACCATATATTTT
.	TRBV9	once	TRBJ1-2	CASNVRTNYGYTF	TGTGCCAGCAATGTCAGAACTAACTATGGCTACACCTTC
TRBD2	TRBV7-9	.	TRBJ2-1	CASSFGTSVNNEQFF	TGTGCCAGCAGCTTCGGGACTAGCGTAAACAATGAGCAGTTCTTC
TRBD1	TRBV4-1	.	TRBJ2-7	CASSQDYIRPDRGSHEQYF	TGCGCCAGCAGCCAAGATTATATCCGGCCGGACAGGGGGAGCCACGAGCAGTACTTC
.	TRBV18	.	TRBJ1-1	CASSPQGRSMNTEAFF	TGTGCCAGCTCACCACAGGGGAGGTCGATGAACACTGAAGCTTTCTTT
.	TRBV27	.	TRBJ1-1	CASRSGHEAFF	TGTGCCAGCCGGTCGGGACATGAAGCTTTCTTT
.	TRBV20-1	.	TRBJ1-1	CSARSDSEAFF	TGCAGTGCTAGGTCGGACAGTGAAGCTTTCTTT
TRBD2	TRBV7-9	.	TRBJ2-7	CASSYLAGENEQYF	TGTGCCAGCAGCTACCTAGCGGGAGAAAACGAGCAGTACTTC
TRBD2	TRBV11-2	.	TRBJ2-1	CASSLVGLSGKQFF	TGTGCCAGCAGCTTAGTTGGCCTTAGCGGGAAACAGTTCTTC
.	TRBV10-2	once	TRBJ2-7	CASSDRGYKTYEQYF	TGCGCCAGCAGTGACCGCGGATATAAGACCTACGAGCAGTACTTC